Listed below are T cell receptor beta chains from one sample, sequenced in a study of metastatic and nonmetastatic thyroid tumors. MiXCR reprocessed the PCR reads for TCRdb. The sample holds fewer than 40,000 clones, roughly 35% seen once. Sequenced material: tumor tissue. These receptors all come from a female donor with papillary thyroid cancer or a benign thyroid nodule (not recorded which). Some clones in this sample may be carry-over from other donors' samples. Each CDR3 is given with its conserved first and last residue. D genes are given only for firm matches. Clone size is shown for a subset of rows, as once, few, many or a class of expanded clone.

d_call	clone_size	v_call	j_call	cdr3_nt	cdr3_aa
TRBD2	few	TRBV27	TRBJ2-1	TGTGCCAGCAAAGGAGGGACTAGCGGGAGTGGCGAGCAGTTCTTC	CASKGGTSGSGEQFF
NA	few	TRBV19	TRBJ2-2	TGTGCCAGTAGTATAGACGATACCGGGGAGCTGTTTTTT	CASSIDDTGELFF
TRBD2	few	TRBV6-2/TRBV6-3	TRBJ2-7	TGTGCCAGCAGTTACGGCCTAGCGGGAGGCAGCTCCTACGAGCAGTACTTC	CASSYGLAGGSSYEQYF
TRBD1	NA	TRBV30	TRBJ2-7	TGTGCCTGGAGGGCAACGGACAGGAATCGCTACGAGCAGTACTTC	CAWRATDRNRYEQYF
NA	NA	TRBV20-1	TRBJ2-7	TGCAGTGCTGACTCCGGGAAGGGACTAAGGGGGGTCGAGCAGTACTTC	CSADSGKGLRGVEQYF
NA	NA	TRBV9	TRBJ2-2	TGTGCCAGCAGCGTATCCCCCCAAGGCCGATTAGCCACCGGGGAGCTGTTTTTT	CASSVSPQGRLATGELFF
TRBD1	NA	TRBV7-9	TRBJ2-7	TGTGCCAGCAGCACACAGACAGGGGCCGTCCTCGAGCAGTACTTC	CASSTQTGAVLEQYF
TRBD1	few	TRBV6-4	TRBJ1-2	TGTGCCAGCAGTGAGTCCGGACAGGGCCAGGGGGGCTACACCTTC	CASSESGQGQGGYTF
NA	NA	TRBV11-2	TRBJ1-1	TGTGCCAGCAGCTTATTATTCGGGAGAGACACTGAAGCTTTCTTT	CASSLLFGRDTEAFF
TRBD2	few	TRBV6-1	TRBJ2-5	TGTGCCAGCAGTGAGTTTAGCGGGAGTGCAGAGACCCAGTACTTC	CASSEFSGSAETQYF
TRBD2	few	TRBV28	TRBJ2-1	TGTGCCAGCAGCGTAGCGGGAGGGAACAATGAGCAGTTCTTC	CASSVAGGNNEQFF
TRBD2	NA	TRBV5-6	TRBJ2-1	TGTGCCAGCAGCTTGGCCAGGATAGCGGGAGGGCCCGTTGAGCAGTTCTTC	CASSLARIAGGPVEQFF
TRBD1	NA	TRBV28	TRBJ1-2	TGTGCCAGCAGTTGGGACAGGGAAAGAGGCTACACCTTC	CASSWDRERGYTF
NA	few	TRBV7-2	TRBJ2-1	TGTGCCAGCAGCCGATACGACTGGAATGAGCAGTTCTTC	CASSRYDWNEQFF
TRBD1	NA	TRBV5-1	TRBJ1-1	TGCGCCAGCAATGCACCGACAGGGCTTGAAGCTTTCTTT	CASNAPTGLEAFF
NA	once	TRBV11-3	TRBJ2-3	TGTGCCAGCAGCTTAGCAGGCACAGATACGCAGTATTTT	CASSLAGTDTQYF
NA	NA	TRBV7-2	TRBJ2-1	TGTGCCAGCAGTCTTACCTGGCCGACCAATGAGCAGTTCTTC	CASSLTWPTNEQFF
TRBD2	few	TRBV27	TRBJ2-3	TGTGCCAGCAGTCCCTCGGTTAGCGGGAGTTCAGATACGCAGTATTTT	CASSPSVSGSSDTQYF
NA	large	TRBV6-1	TRBJ1-1	TGTGCCAGCAGTTCAACGGGCCGGGGAGGTGGCACTGAAGCTTTCTTT	CASSSTGRGGGTEAFF
NA	few	TRBV25-1	TRBJ2-7	TGTGCCAGCAGTCCCCCCGGTCTGGCTACCTACGAGCAGTACTTC	CASSPPGLATYEQYF
TRBD1	few	TRBV24-1	TRBJ1-2	TGTGCCACCAGTGATTTAGGGACAGAAAATGGCTACACCTTC	CATSDLGTENGYTF
NA	many	TRBV28	TRBJ2-5	TGTGCCAGCAGCTACTCCGCAGGGGCCGAGACCCAGTACTTC	CASSYSAGAETQYF
NA	few	TRBV15	TRBJ2-7	TGTGCCACCAGCAGAGAAAGTCTAAGCTCCCCCGACGAGCAGTACTTC	CATSRESLSSPDEQYF
TRBD1	NA	TRBV7-3	TRBJ2-2	TGTGCCAGCACCACAGGGGCCGGCGGGGAGCTGTTTTTT	CASTTGAGGELFF
TRBD1	few	TRBV6-1	TRBJ1-1	TGTGCCAGCAGGGGGACAGGTTGGGCTTTCTTT	CASRGTGWAFF
NA	NA	TRBV11-2	TRBJ1-1	TGTGCCAGCAGCTCTCAGGGGAGTATGACTGAAGCTTTCTTT	CASSSQGSMTEAFF
NA	NA	TRBV12-3/TRBV12-4	TRBJ2-1	TGTGCCAGCAGCCGGACAGCCCTGAGCTCCTACAATGAGCAGTTCTTC	CASSRTALSSYNEQFF
TRBD1	NA	TRBV9	TRBJ2-7	TGTGCCAGCAGCGAGGGGGACAGGGTCTACGAGCAGTACTTC	CASSEGDRVYEQYF
TRBD1	NA	TRBV7-2	TRBJ2-5	TGTGCCAGCAGCCCCCAGACAGGGCAAGAGACCCAGTACTTC	CASSPQTGQETQYF
TRBD2	NA	TRBV12-3/TRBV12-4	TRBJ2-2	TGTGCCAGCAGTGATAGACTAGCGGGACTCACCGGGGAGCTGTTTTTT	CASSDRLAGLTGELFF
TRBD2	few	TRBV6-1	TRBJ2-1	TGTGCCAGCAGTCGCTGGAGCGGGACTAGCGTGGAGCAGTTCTTC	CASSRWSGTSVEQFF
TRBD2	NA	TRBV11-2	TRBJ2-6	TGTGCCAGCAGCCCCCTCGGGGGGTCTGGGGCCAACGTCCTGACTTTC	CASSPLGGSGANVLTF
TRBD1	NA	TRBV7-2	TRBJ1-4	TGTGCCAGCAGCTCTCAAACCGGGACAGGATATGAAAAACTGTTTTTT	CASSSQTGTGYEKLFF
NA	NA	TRBV6-2/TRBV6-3	TRBJ1-5	TGTGCCAGCATCGGAGAAGAGAATAGCAATCAGCCCCAGCATTTT	CASIGEENSNQPQHF
TRBD2	NA	TRBV6-2/TRBV6-3	TRBJ2-5	TGTGCCAGCAGTTTCGGGGGGTCGGAGACCCAGTACTTC	CASSFGGSETQYF
TRBD2	NA	TRBV27	TRBJ2-2	TGTGCCAGCAGCGACCGGGGGGGGTCCGGGGAGCTGTTTTTT	CASSDRGGSGELFF
TRBD2	NA	TRBV20-1	TRBJ2-1	TGCAGTGCTACTCTTAGCGGGAGGTCTTCCTACAATGAGCAGTTCTTC	CSATLSGRSSYNEQFF
NA	NA	TRBV11-3	TRBJ1-6	TGTGCCAGCAGCTTCGGCTTCTCCTATAATTCACCCCTCCACTTT	CASSFGFSYNSPLHF
NA	few	TRBV19	TRBJ1-6	TGTGCCAGCCGGGACGGGATGGATAATTCACCCCTCCACTTT	CASRDGMDNSPLHF
NA	medium-sized	TRBV6-1	TRBJ2-5	TGTGCCAGCAGTGAAGCCCTGACATCCCAAGAGACCCAGTACTTC	CASSEALTSQETQYF
TRBD2	few	TRBV4-1	TRBJ2-1	TGCGCCAGCAGCCAATCTAGCGGGAGGGCCAATGAGCAGTTCTTC	CASSQSSGRANEQFF
NA	NA	TRBV6-5	TRBJ2-5	TGTGCCAGCAGTTCCTGGCGGTCCCAAGAGACCCAGTACTTC	CASSSWRSQETQYF
NA	few	TRBV5-4	TRBJ1-2	TGTGCCAGCAGCTTGGCGGAAAGGCACTATGGCTACACCTTC	CASSLAERHYGYTF
TRBD1	NA	TRBV6-2/TRBV6-3	TRBJ1-5	TGTGCCAGCTCGCCATGGACCGGGACAGGGGGTTATAGCAATCAGCCCCAGCATTTT	CASSPWTGTGGYSNQPQHF
NA	few	TRBV24-1	TRBJ2-2	TGTGCCACCAGTGAGGGGATCACCGGGGAGCTGTTTTTT	CATSEGITGELFF
TRBD1	few	TRBV27	TRBJ1-1	TGTGCCAGCAGGGCCCGGGCAGGGGGATCCTCTGAAGCTTTCTTT	CASRARAGGSSEAFF
NA	once	TRBV5-1	TRBJ1-2	TGCGCCAGCAGCTTTTGGGAAGTAGGGGGCTACACCTTC	CASSFWEVGGYTF
NA	few	TRBV11-2	TRBJ2-7	TGTGCCAGCGGCCACGGTTATAAGTCCTACGAGCAGTACTTC	CASGHGYKSYEQYF
NA	once	TRBV5-1	TRBJ2-7	TGCGCCAGCAGCTTGTCGGCAGGAAGCTCCTACGAGCAGTACTTC	CASSLSAGSSYEQYF
TRBD1	NA	TRBV11-2	TRBJ2-3	TGTGCCAGCAGCCCCAGAGGGACAGGGGACACAGATACGCAGTATTTT	CASSPRGTGDTDTQYF
NA	few	TRBV27	TRBJ2-2	TGTGCCAGCGGGCACATAGCTGCCGGCGGGGAGCTGTTTTTT	CASGHIAAGGELFF
NA	medium-sized	TRBV11-2	TRBJ2-5	TGTGCCAGCAGCTTATCCCGTTTGGAGACCCAGTACTTC	CASSLSRLETQYF
NA	NA	TRBV27	TRBJ1-6	TGTGCCAGCAGTTTTATTCCGAGGACAGCCTATAATTCACCCCTCCACTTT	CASSFIPRTAYNSPLHF
NA	NA	TRBV20-1	TRBJ2-3	TGCAGTGCTAGTGGCGGTGCAGATACGCAGTATTTT	CSASGGADTQYF